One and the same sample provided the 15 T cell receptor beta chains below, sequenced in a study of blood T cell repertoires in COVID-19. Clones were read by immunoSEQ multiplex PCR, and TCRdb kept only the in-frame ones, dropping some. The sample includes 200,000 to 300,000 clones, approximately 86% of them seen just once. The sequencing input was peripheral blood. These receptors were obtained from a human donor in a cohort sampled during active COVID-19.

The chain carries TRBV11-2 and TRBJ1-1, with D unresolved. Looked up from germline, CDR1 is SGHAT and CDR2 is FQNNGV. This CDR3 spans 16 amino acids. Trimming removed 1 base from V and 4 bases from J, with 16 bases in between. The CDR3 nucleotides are TGTGCCAGCAGCTTAGTCAGAGGGCCCGCCGTCACTGAAGCTTTCTTT. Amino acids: CASSLVRGPAVTEAFF.

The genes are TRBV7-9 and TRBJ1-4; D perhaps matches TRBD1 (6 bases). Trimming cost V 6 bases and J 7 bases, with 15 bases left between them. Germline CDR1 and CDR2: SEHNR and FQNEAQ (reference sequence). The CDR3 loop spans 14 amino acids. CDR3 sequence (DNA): TGTGCCAGCAGGGCAGGGGCATTAGGTGAAAAACTGTTTTTT. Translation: CASRAGALGEKLFF.

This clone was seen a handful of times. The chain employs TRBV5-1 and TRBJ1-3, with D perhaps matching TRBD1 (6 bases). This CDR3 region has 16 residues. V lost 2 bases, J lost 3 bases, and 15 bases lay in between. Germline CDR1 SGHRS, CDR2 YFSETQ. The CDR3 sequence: CASSLSGVKFGNTIYF. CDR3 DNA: TGCGCCAGCAGCTTATCAGGGGTGAAATTTGGAAACACCATATATTTT.

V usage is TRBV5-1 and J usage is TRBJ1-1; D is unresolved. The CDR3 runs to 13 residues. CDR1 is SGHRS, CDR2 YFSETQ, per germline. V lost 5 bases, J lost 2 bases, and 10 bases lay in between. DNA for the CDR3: TGCGCCAGCAGGGTGGGCAGTAACACTGAAGCTTTCTTT. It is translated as CASRVGSNTEAFF.

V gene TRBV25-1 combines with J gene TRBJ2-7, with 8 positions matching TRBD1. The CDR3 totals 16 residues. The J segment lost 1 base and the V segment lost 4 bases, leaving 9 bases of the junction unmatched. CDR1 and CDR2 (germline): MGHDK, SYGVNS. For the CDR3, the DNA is TGTGCCAGCAGTGTCCCGCAGGGGGCGAGGTCCTACGAGCAGTACTTC. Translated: CASSVPQGARSYEQYF.

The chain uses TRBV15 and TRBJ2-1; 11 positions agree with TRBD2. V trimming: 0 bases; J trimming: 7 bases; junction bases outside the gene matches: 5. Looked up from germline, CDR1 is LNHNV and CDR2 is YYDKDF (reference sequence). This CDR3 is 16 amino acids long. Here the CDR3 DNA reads TGTGCCACCAGCAGAGATATGGCTAGCGGGGGGAATGAGCAGTTCTTC. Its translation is CATSRDMASGGNEQFF.

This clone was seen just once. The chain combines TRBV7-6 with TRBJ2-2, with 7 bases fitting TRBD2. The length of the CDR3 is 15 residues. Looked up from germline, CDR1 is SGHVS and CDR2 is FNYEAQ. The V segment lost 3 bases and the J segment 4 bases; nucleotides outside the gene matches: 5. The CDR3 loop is CASSFVGGSTGELFF. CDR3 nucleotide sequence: TGTGCCAGCAGCTTCGTCGGGGGGAGCACCGGGGAGCTGTTTTTT.

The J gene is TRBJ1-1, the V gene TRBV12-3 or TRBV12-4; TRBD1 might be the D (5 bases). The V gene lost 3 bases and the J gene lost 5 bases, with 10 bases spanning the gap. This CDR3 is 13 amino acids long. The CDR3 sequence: CASSFFPGTEAFF. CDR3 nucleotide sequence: TGTGCCAGCAGTTTTTTCCCAGGGACTGAAGCTTTCTTT.

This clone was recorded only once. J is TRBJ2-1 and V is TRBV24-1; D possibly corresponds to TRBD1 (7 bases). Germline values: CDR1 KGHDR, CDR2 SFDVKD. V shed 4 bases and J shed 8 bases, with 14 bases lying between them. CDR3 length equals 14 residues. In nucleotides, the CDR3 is TGTGCCACCAGTGACCGTGACAGGGAGGATGAGCAGTTCTTC. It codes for CATSDRDREDEQFF.

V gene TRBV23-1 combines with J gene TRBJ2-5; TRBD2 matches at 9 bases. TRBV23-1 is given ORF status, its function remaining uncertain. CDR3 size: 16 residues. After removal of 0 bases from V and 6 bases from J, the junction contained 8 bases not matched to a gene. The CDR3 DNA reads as TGCGCCAGCAGTCAATCGGGCGGGAGGGGGTGGAAGACCCAGTACTTC. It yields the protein CASSQSGGRGWKTQYF.

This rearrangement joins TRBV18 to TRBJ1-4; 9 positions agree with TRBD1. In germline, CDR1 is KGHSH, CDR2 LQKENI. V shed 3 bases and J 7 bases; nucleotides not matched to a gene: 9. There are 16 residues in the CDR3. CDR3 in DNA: TGTGCCAGCTCACCGGGACAGGGAGGGGTCGGTGAAAAACTGTTTTTT. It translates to CASSPGQGGVGEKLFF.

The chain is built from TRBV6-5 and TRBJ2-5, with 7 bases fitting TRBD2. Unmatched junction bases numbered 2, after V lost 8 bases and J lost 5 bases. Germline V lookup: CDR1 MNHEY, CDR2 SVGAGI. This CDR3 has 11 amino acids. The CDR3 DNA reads TGTGCCAGCGACGGGGGGGAGACCCAGTACTTC. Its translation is CASDGGETQYF.

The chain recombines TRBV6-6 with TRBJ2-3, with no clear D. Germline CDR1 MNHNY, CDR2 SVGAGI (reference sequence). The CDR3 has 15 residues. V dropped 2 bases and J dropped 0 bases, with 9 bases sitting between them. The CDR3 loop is CASSYGSTSTDTQYF. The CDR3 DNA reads TGTGCCAGCAGTTACGGTTCCACTAGCACAGATACGCAGTATTTT.

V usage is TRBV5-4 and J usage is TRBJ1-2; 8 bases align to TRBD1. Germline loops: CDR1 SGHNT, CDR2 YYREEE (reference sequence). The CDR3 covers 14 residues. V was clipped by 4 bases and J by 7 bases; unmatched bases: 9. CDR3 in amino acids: CASSPDWTGFGYTF. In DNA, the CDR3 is TGTGCCAGCAGCCCCGATTGGACAGGGTTTGGCTACACCTTC.

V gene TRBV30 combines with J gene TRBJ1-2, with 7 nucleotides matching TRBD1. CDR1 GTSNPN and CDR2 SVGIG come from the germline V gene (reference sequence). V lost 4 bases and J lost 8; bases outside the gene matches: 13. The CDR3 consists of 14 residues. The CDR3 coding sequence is TGTGCCTGGATCCCGCCGGGACAGTGGGAAGGCTACACCTTC. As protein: CAWIPPGQWEGYTF.